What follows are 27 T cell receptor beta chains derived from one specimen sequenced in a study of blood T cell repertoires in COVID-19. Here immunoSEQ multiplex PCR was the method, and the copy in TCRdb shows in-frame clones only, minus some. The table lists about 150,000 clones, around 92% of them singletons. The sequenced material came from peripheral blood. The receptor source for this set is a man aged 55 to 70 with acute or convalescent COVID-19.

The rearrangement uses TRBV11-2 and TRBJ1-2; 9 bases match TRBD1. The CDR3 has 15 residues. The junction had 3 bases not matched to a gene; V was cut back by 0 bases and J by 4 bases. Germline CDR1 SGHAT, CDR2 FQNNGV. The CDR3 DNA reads TGTGCCAGCAGCTTAGAACAGGGGGCAGGCTATGGCTACACCTTC. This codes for CASSLEQGAGYGYTF.

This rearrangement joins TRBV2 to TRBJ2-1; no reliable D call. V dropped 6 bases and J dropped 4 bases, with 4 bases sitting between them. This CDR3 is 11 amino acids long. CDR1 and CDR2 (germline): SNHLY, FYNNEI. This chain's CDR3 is CASSVYNEQFF. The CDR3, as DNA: TGTGCCAGCAGCGTGTACAATGAGCAGTTCTTC.

The CDR3 reads CASRASYPYSAPEQFF. Here the CDR3 DNA reads TGTGCCAGTCGCGCGTCCTATCCATACTCCGCACCTGAGCAGTTCTTC. The genes are TRBV7-9 and TRBJ2-1; D remains unclear. The ends were cut back, 9 bases at V and 9 bases at J, with 27 bases in the middle. The CDR3 runs 16 residues. Germline values: CDR1 SEHNR, CDR2 FQNEAQ (reference sequence).

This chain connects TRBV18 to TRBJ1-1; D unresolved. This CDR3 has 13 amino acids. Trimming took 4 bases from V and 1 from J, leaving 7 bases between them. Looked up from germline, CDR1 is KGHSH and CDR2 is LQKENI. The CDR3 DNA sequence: TGTGCCAGCTCACGCGTTCGGAACACTGAAGCTTTCTTT. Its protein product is CASSRVRNTEAFF.

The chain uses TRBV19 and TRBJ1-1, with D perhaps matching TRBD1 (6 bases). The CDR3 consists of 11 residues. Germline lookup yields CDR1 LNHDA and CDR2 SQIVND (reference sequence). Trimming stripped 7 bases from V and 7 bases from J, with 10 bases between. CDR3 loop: CASITGFEAFF. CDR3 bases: TGTGCCAGTATTACAGGGTTTGAAGCTTTCTTT.

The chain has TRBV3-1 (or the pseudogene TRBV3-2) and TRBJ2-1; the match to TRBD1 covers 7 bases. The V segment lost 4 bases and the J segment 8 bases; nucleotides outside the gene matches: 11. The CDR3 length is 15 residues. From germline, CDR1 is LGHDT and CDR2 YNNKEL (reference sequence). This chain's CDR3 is CASSRPRGTVDEQFF. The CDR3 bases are TGTGCCAGCAGCCGACCAAGGGGGACAGTTGATGAGCAGTTCTTC.

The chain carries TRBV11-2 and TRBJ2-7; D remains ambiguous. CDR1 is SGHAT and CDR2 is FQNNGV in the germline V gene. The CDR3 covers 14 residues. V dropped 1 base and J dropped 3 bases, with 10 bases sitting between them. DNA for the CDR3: TGTGCCAGCAGCTTAGGACAAAGGAACTACGAGCAGTACTTC. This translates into CASSLGQRNYEQYF.

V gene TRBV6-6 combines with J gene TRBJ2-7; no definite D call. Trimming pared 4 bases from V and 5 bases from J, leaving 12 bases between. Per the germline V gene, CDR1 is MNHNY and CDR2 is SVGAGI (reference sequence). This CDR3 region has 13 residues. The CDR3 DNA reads TGTGCCAGCAGTTCCCAACTTCCGGACGAGCAGTACTTC. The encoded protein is CASSSQLPDEQYF.

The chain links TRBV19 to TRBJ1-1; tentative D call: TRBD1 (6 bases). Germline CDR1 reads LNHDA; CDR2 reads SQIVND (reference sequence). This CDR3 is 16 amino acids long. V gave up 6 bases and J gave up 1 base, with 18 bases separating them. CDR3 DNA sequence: TGTGCCAGTAGCGAATCAGGGGATGCGGAGAACACTGAAGCTTTCTTT. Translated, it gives CASSESGDAENTEAFF. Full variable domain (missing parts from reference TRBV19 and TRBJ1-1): DGGITQSPKYLFRKEGQNVTLSCEQNLNHDAMYWYRQDPGQGLRLIYYSQIVNDFQKGDIAEGYSVSREKKESFPLTVTSAQKNPTAFYLCASSESGDAENTEAFFGQGTRLTVV.

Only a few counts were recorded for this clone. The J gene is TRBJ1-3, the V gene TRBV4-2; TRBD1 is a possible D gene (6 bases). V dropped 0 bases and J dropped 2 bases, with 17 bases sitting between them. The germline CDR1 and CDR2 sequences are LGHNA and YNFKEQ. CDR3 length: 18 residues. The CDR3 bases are TGTGCCAGCAGCCAAGAAAATGGCTGGAACAGGGCTGGAAACACCATATATTTT. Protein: CASSQENGWNRAGNTIYF.

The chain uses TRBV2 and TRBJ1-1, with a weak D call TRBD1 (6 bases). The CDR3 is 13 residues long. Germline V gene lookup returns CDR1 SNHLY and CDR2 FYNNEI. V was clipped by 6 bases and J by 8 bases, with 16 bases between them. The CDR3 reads CASRDTGIREAFF. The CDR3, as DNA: TGTGCCAGCAGGGACACAGGGATTAGAGAAGCTTTCTTT.

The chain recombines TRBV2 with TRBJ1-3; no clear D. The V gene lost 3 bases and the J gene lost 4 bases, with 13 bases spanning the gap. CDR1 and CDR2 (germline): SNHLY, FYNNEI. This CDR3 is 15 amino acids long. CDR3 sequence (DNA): TGTGCCAGCAGTGAGTCCCGGGTTTCGGGAAACACCATATATTTT. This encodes CASSESRVSGNTIYF.

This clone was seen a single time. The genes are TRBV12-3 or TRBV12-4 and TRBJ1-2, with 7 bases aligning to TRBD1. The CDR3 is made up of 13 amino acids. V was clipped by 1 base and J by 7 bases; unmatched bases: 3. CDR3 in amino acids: CASSLGTGSGYTF. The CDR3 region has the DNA TGTGCCAGCAGTTTAGGGACAGGTAGTGGCTACACCTTC.

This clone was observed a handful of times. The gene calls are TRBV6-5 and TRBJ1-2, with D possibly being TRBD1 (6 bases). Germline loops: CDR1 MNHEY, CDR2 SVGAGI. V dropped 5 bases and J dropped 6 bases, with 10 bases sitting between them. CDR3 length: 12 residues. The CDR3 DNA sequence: TGTGCCAGCAGTACAGGGTTGAATGGCTACACCTTC. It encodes CASSTGLNGYTF.

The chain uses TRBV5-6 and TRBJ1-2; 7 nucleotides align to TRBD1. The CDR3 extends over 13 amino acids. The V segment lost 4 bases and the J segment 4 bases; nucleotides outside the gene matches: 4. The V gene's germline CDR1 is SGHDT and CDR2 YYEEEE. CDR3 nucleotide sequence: TGTGCCAGCAGCCCGACAGGGCCCTATGGCTACACCTTC. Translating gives CASSPTGPYGYTF.

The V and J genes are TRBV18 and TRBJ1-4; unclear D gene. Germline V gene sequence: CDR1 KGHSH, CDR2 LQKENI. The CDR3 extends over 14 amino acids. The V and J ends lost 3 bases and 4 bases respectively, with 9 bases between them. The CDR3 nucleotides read TGTGCCAGCTCACCGTCCAGTAATAATGAAAAACTGTTTTTT. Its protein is CASSPSSNNEKLFF. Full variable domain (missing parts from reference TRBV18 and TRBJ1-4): NAGVMQNPRHLVRRRGQEARLRCSPMKGHSHVYWYRQLPEEGLKFMVYLQKENIIDESGMPKERFSAEFPKEGPSILRIQQVVRGDSAAYFCASSPSSNNEKLFFGSGTQLSVL.

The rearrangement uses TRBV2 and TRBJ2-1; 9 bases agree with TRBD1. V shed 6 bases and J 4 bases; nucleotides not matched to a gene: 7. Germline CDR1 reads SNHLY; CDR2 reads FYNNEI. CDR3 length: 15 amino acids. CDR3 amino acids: CASSLGTGRYNEQFF. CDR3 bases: TGTGCCAGCAGCCTTGGGACAGGGAGATACAATGAGCAGTTCTTC.

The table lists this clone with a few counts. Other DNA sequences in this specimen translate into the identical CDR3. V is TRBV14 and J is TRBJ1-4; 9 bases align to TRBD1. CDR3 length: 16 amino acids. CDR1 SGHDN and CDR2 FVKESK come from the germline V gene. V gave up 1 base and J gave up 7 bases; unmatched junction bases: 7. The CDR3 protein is CASSQAGDRASEKLFF. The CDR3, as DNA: TGTGCCAGCAGCCAAGCGGGGGACAGGGCCAGTGAAAAACTGTTTTTT.

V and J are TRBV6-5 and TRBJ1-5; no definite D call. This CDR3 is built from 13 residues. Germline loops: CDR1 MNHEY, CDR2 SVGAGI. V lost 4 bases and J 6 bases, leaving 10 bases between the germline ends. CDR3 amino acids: CASSFGVRQPQHF. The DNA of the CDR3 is TGTGCCAGCAGTTTCGGGGTGCGTCAGCCCCAGCATTTT.

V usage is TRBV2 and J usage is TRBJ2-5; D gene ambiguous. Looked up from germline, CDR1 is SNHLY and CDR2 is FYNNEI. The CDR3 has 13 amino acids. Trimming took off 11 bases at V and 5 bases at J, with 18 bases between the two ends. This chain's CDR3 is CAARPHPLETQYF. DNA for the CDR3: TGTGCCGCGCGGCCCCATCCGCTGGAGACCCAGTACTTC.

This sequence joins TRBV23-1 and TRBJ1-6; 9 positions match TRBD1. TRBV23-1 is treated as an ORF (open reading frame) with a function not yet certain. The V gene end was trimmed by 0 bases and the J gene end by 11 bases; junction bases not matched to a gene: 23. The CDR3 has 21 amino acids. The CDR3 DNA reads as TGCGCCAGCAGTCAATCGTCGGGGACAGGGATCCCCTTTCCCCCAGGTCCACCCCTCCACTTT. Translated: CASSQSSGTGIPFPPGPPLHF.

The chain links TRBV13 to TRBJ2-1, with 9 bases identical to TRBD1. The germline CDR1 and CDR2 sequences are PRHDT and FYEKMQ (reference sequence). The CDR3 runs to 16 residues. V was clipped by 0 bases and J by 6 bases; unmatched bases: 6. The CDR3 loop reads CASSLGLRTGANEQFF. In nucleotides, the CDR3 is TGTGCCAGCAGCTTAGGCCTACGGACAGGGGCCAATGAGCAGTTCTTC.

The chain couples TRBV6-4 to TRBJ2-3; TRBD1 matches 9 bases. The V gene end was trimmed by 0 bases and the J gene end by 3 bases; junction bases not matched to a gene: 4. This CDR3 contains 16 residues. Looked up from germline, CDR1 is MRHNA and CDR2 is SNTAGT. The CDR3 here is CASSDSGGTGTDTQYF. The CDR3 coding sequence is TGTGCCAGCAGTGACTCGGGAGGGACAGGGACAGATACGCAGTATTTT.

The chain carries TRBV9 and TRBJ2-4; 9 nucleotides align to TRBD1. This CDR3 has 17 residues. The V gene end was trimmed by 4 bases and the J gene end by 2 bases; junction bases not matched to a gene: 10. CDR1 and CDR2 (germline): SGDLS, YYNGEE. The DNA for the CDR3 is TGTGCCAGCAGCCCACCGGACAGGGGAAATACCAAAAACATTCAGTACTTC. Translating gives CASSPPDRGNTKNIQYF.

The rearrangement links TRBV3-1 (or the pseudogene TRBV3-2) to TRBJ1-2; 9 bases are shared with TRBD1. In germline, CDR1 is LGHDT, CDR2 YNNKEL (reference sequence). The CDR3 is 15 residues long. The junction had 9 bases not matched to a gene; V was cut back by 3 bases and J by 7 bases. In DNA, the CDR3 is TGTGCCAGCAGCCAGATGGGGGGACAGGGCGGTGGCTACACCTTC. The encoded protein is CASSQMGGQGGGYTF.

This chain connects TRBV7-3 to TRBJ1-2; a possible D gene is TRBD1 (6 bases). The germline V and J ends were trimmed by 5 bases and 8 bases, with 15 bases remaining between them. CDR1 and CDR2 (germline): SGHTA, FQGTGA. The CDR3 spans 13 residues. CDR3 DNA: TGTGCCAGCAGCCCAGGGGCGGGGGTCGGCTACACCTTC. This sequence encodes CASSPGAGVGYTF.

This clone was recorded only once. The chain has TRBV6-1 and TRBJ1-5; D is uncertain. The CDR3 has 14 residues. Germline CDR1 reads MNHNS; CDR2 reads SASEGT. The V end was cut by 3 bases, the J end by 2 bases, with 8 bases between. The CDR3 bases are TGTGCCAGCAGTGATACTAGGCGCAATCAGCCCCAGCATTTT. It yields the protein CASSDTRRNQPQHF.